The text below deals with one T cell receptor (beta chain). The data originate from a study of blood T cell repertoires in COVID-19. Some clones are missing from TCRdb's copy, which holds only in-frame ones; the method was immunoSEQ multiplex PCR. The table records more than 13,000 clones, 84% of them present only once. The sample taken for sequencing was peripheral blood. This sequence originates from a man aged 45-65 years with active COVID-19.

The CDR3 reads CASRGQANTEAFF. DNA for the CDR3: TGTGCCAGCAGGGGACAGGCAAACACTGAAGCTTTCTTT. The V call is TRBV13, the J call TRBJ1-1, with 8 bases matching TRBD1. Germline values: CDR1 PRHDT, CDR2 FYEKMQ (reference sequence). The CDR3 sequence is 13 residues long. The V segment lost 6 bases and the J segment 2 bases; nucleotides outside the gene matches: 2.